This TCR beta chain was identified in a study of early T cells in non-severe SARS-CoV-2 infection. Overall study: The input, bulk RNA from unsorted whole blood, was sequenced, and chains were unpaired. Whole-study findings and limits: VDJdb-based annotation leaned toward anti-spike CD8 responses and missed private and CD4 specificities.

V was cut by 1 base and J by 6 bases, with 16 bases left in between. Germline lookup yields CDR1 SGHKS and CDR2 YYEKEE (reference sequence). The CDR3 runs 15 residues. The sample holds many counts of this clonotype. Its antigen is currently unknown. Unique molecular identifiers tagged individual cDNA molecules. TCRdb fed the 5' RACE reads into MiXCR, producing one record per CDR3 protein. Of about 79,000 distinct CDR3 sequences listed, 11% are singletons. This sequence originates from an adult who was a healthcare worker with PCR-confirmed SARS-CoV-2 infection or an uninfected control (not recorded which). The source material was whole blood. The V call is TRBV5-5, the J call TRBJ1-1, with D possibly matching TRBD1 (5 bases). CDR3 DNA: TGTGCCAGCAGCTTGTCAGGCAGGGTTGGTGCTGAAGCTTTCTTT. Its protein product is CASSLSGRVGAEAFF.